A selection of T cell receptor beta chains follows, all from one sample in a study of T-cell memory formation after mild COVID-19. TCRdb redid the calling of the 5' RACE reads with MiXCR, one entry per CDR3 protein. Found here are over 30,000 distinct CDR3 sequences, over 9.5% of them singletons; the top ten hold over 25%. The sample was PBMCs or a T cell subset sorted from them (not recorded which). The receptor source for this set is a man between 18 and 35 years old who had mild COVID-19 (a few samples of this study predate the infection). Cell type and time point are not known. CDR3s include the opening cysteine and the closing phenylalanine or tryptophan. D genes are given only for firm matches. The size entry is marked missing in some rows and otherwise reads once, few, many or a size class.

J gene: TRBJ2-2; V gene: TRBV3-1; D gene: -; clone size: many; CDR3 DNA: TGTGCCAGCAGCCCTACCCCGGGCACCACCAGGAGAAGTACAAACACCGGGGAGCTGTTTTTT; CDR3 protein: CASSPTPGTTRRSTNTGELFF
J gene: TRBJ1-4; V gene: TRBV20-1; D gene: -; clone size: many; CDR3 DNA: TGCAGTGCTGGTACCCGGGGATCAAGAGAAAAACTGTTTTTT; CDR3 protein: CSAGTRGSREKLFF
J gene: TRBJ2-1; V gene: TRBV6-2/TRBV6-3; D gene: TRBD2; clone size: -; CDR3 DNA: TGTGCCAGCAGTTACCAGACTAGCGGGGGGGCTGGTGAGCAGTTCTTC; CDR3 protein: CASSYQTSGGAGEQFF
J gene: TRBJ2-7; V gene: TRBV20-1; D gene: TRBD1; clone size: many; CDR3 DNA: TGCAGTGCTAGAGATCTGGGACAGCCGGCCCGCGAGCAGTACTTC; CDR3 protein: CSARDLGQPAREQYF
J gene: TRBJ2-5; V gene: TRBV19; D gene: -; clone size: -; CDR3 DNA: TGTGCCAGTAGCTCGACAGCGCAAGAGACCCAGTACTTC; CDR3 protein: CASSSTAQETQYF
J gene: TRBJ1-1; V gene: TRBV19; D gene: TRBD1; clone size: many; CDR3 DNA: TGTGCCAGTAGTGCCCCATCAGGGGGGGTAAGCACTGAAGCTTTCTTT; CDR3 protein: CASSAPSGGVSTEAFF
J gene: TRBJ1-1; V gene: TRBV6-5; D gene: TRBD1; clone size: many; CDR3 DNA: TGTGCCAGCAGTCCTGGACAGGCGACTGAAGCTTTCTTT; CDR3 protein: CASSPGQATEAFF
J gene: TRBJ2-5; V gene: TRBV7-2; D gene: TRBD2; clone size: many; CDR3 DNA: TGTGCCAGCAGCCCGGGGACTAGCGGGGGGGCGGTTGAGACCCAGTACTTC; CDR3 protein: CASSPGTSGGAVETQYF
J gene: TRBJ2-5; V gene: TRBV28; D gene: -; clone size: many; CDR3 DNA: TGTGCCAGCAGCAGGGGAAGGGAGACCCAGTACTTC; CDR3 protein: CASSRGRETQYF
J gene: TRBJ2-7; V gene: TRBV5-1; D gene: TRBD1; clone size: many; CDR3 DNA: TGCGCCAGCAGCTTGGAGGGACAGGGGAGTGACGAGCAGTACTTC; CDR3 protein: CASSLEGQGSDEQYF
J gene: TRBJ2-2; V gene: TRBV20-1; D gene: TRBD2; clone size: many; CDR3 DNA: TGCAGTGCCAGGCGAGAGCGGGGTTACACCGGGGAGCTGTTTTTT; CDR3 protein: CSARRERGYTGELFF
J gene: TRBJ2-7; V gene: TRBV7-3; D gene: -; clone size: many; CDR3 DNA: TGTGCCAGCAGCTTAACCCCCACCGCAGGGCCCTACGAGCAGTACTTC; CDR3 protein: CASSLTPTAGPYEQYF
J gene: TRBJ2-6; V gene: TRBV7-6; D gene: TRBD2; clone size: many; CDR3 DNA: TGTGCCAGCAGCCCCCGGGGGGGCTCTGGGGCCAACGTCCTGACTTTC; CDR3 protein: CASSPRGGSGANVLTF
J gene: TRBJ2-3; V gene: TRBV5-1; D gene: -; clone size: once; CDR3 DNA: TGCGCCAGCAGCTTCCAGACAGGAGCGACAGATACGCAGTATTTT; CDR3 protein: CASSFQTGATDTQYF
J gene: TRBJ2-7; V gene: TRBV5-1; D gene: TRBD1; clone size: many; CDR3 DNA: TGCGCCAGCAGCTTGGGGGGGCAGGGGGCCCTCGAGCAGTACTTC; CDR3 protein: CASSLGGQGALEQYF
J gene: TRBJ2-7; V gene: TRBV7-3; D gene: TRBD1; clone size: -; CDR3 DNA: TGTGCCAGCAGCCCTGGACAGGGGAGTAAGCAGTACTTC; CDR3 protein: CASSPGQGSKQYF
J gene: TRBJ2-1; V gene: TRBV5-1; D gene: TRBD2; clone size: -; CDR3 DNA: TGCGCCAGTGGAGCGGGGGGGCGATACAATGAGCAGTTCTTC; CDR3 protein: CASGAGGRYNEQFF
J gene: TRBJ2-5; V gene: TRBV28; D gene: -; clone size: few; CDR3 DNA: TGTGCCAGCAGTTTGGGAAATCAAGAGACCCAGTACTTC; CDR3 protein: CASSLGNQETQYF
J gene: TRBJ1-2; V gene: TRBV24-1; D gene: -; clone size: many; CDR3 DNA: TGTGCCACCAGTGATCCTCAGGGGAGAGGCTACACCTTC; CDR3 protein: CATSDPQGRGYTF
J gene: TRBJ1-5; V gene: TRBV4-1; D gene: -; clone size: -; CDR3 DNA: TGCGCCAGCAGCCAAGAGATAGGGGCCGGGCAGCCCCAGCATTTT; CDR3 protein: CASSQEIGAGQPQHF
J gene: TRBJ2-1; V gene: TRBV15; D gene: -; clone size: many; CDR3 DNA: TGTGCCACCAGCAACATGGGCACGGGTCAAGGGGGTGAGCAGTTCTTC; CDR3 protein: CATSNMGTGQGGEQFF
J gene: TRBJ1-3; V gene: TRBV25-1; D gene: -; clone size: many; CDR3 DNA: TGTGCCAGCACTTCTTCTGGAAACACCATATATTTT; CDR3 protein: CASTSSGNTIYF
J gene: TRBJ1-1; V gene: TRBV2; D gene: -; clone size: many; CDR3 DNA: TGTGCCAGCAGTGTCCAGCCTAACACTGAAGCTTTCTTT; CDR3 protein: CASSVQPNTEAFF
J gene: TRBJ2-5; V gene: TRBV28; D gene: TRBD2; clone size: many; CDR3 DNA: TGTGCCAGCAGCTCGGGTAGCGGGGGACAAGAGACCCAGTACTTC; CDR3 protein: CASSSGSGGQETQYF
J gene: TRBJ1-5; V gene: TRBV29-1; D gene: -; clone size: many; CDR3 DNA: TGCAGCGTGACGACAGGCCGACATCAGCCCCAGCATTTT; CDR3 protein: CSVTTGRHQPQHF
J gene: TRBJ1-2; V gene: TRBV6-2/TRBV6-3; D gene: -; clone size: many; CDR3 DNA: TGTGCCAGCAGTAGCCCCGGGACTGCCTATGGCTACACCTTC; CDR3 protein: CASSSPGTAYGYTF
J gene: TRBJ1-1; V gene: TRBV6-1; D gene: -; clone size: many; CDR3 DNA: TGTGCCACCGACTCCAAGGAGACCCACACTGAAGCTTTCTTT; CDR3 protein: CATDSKETHTEAFF
J gene: TRBJ1-6; V gene: TRBV12-3/TRBV12-4; D gene: -; clone size: -; CDR3 DNA: TGTGCCAGCAGTTCGTCTACGGGCCACATCCACTTT; CDR3 protein: CASSSSTGHIHF
J gene: TRBJ2-5; V gene: TRBV12-5; D gene: TRBD2; clone size: many; CDR3 DNA: TGTGCTAGTGGTTCAGCCACGGGACTAGCGGGGGATACCCAAGAGACCCAGTACTTC; CDR3 protein: CASGSATGLAGDTQETQYF
J gene: TRBJ1-3; V gene: TRBV27; D gene: -; clone size: many; CDR3 DNA: TGTGCCAGCAGTCGCGGAAGTGGAAACACCATATATTTT; CDR3 protein: CASSRGSGNTIYF
J gene: TRBJ2-3; V gene: TRBV20-1; D gene: TRBD1; clone size: many; CDR3 DNA: TGCAGTGCGGACAGGTCGGGCCCAGATACGCAGTATTTT; CDR3 protein: CSADRSGPDTQYF
J gene: TRBJ2-3; V gene: TRBV18; D gene: TRBD1; clone size: many; CDR3 DNA: TGTGCCAGCTCACCCCTTGACAGGGGGGTAACAGATACGCAGTATTTT; CDR3 protein: CASSPLDRGVTDTQYF
J gene: TRBJ1-1; V gene: TRBV12-3/TRBV12-4; D gene: -; clone size: many; CDR3 DNA: TGTGCCAGCAGACAGGGTATCACTGAAGCTTTCTTT; CDR3 protein: CASRQGITEAFF
J gene: TRBJ2-3; V gene: TRBV18; D gene: -; clone size: many; CDR3 DNA: TGTGCCAGCTCACCATCCCAGACAGATACGCAGTATTTT; CDR3 protein: CASSPSQTDTQYF
J gene: TRBJ2-2; V gene: TRBV10-3; D gene: TRBD1; clone size: many; CDR3 DNA: TGTGCCATCAGGGAAAGACAGGGGGTGGCCGGGGAGCTGTTTTTT; CDR3 protein: CAIRERQGVAGELFF
J gene: TRBJ1-2; V gene: TRBV12-3/TRBV12-4; D gene: TRBD1; clone size: -; CDR3 DNA: TGTGCCAGCAGCCAGACAGGGACTAACTATGGCTACACCTTC; CDR3 protein: CASSQTGTNYGYTF
J gene: TRBJ1-2; V gene: TRBV6-2/TRBV6-3; D gene: -; clone size: many; CDR3 DNA: TGTGCCGGGGAGACCAGGGGAGGACGTGGCTACACCTTC; CDR3 protein: CAGETRGGRGYTF
J gene: TRBJ2-1; V gene: TRBV7-9; D gene: TRBD2; clone size: many; CDR3 DNA: TGTGCCAGCAGCCTGAGTCTAGCGGGTTACAATGAGCAGTTCTTC; CDR3 protein: CASSLSLAGYNEQFF
J gene: TRBJ2-2; V gene: TRBV28; D gene: -; clone size: many; CDR3 DNA: TGTGCCAGCAGTTTCCCCGGACAGCCTTCCGGGGAGCTGTTTTTT; CDR3 protein: CASSFPGQPSGELFF
J gene: TRBJ1-3; V gene: TRBV15; D gene: TRBD1; clone size: many; CDR3 DNA: TGTGCCACCAGCAGACCCTGGGACAGGGGGTCCTCAGGAAACACCATATATTTT; CDR3 protein: CATSRPWDRGSSGNTIYF
J gene: TRBJ2-1; V gene: TRBV4-3; D gene: -; clone size: -; CDR3 DNA: TGCGCCAGCAGCCAAGAGGCCTCCAATGAGCAGTTCTTC; CDR3 protein: CASSQEASNEQFF
J gene: TRBJ2-5; V gene: TRBV5-1; D gene: -; clone size: many; CDR3 DNA: TGCGCCAGCAGCTCCGAACCTCCAACATACAGGGAGGAGACCCAGTACTTC; CDR3 protein: CASSSEPPTYREETQYF